These 8 T cell receptor beta chains originate from one sample sequenced in a study of control samples from healthy donors and cancer patients. The assay was immunoSEQ multiplex PCR, and TCRdb's table has in-frame clones only and misses some. The sample carries some 150,000 clones, over 90% recorded once. Sequenced input: blood. All receptors come from a woman in her thirties in good health.

The chain links TRBV15 to TRBJ1-3, with 10 bases identical to TRBD1. V shed 9 bases, J shed 2 bases, and the junction held 19 bases outside the gene matches. This CDR3 is built from 19 residues. Germline V gives CDR1 LNHNV, CDR2 YYDKDF (reference sequence). The CDR3 loop is CATMHEDRGSSVAGNTIYF. The DNA for the CDR3 is TGTGCCACGATGCATGAGGACAGGGGGTCGAGTGTCGCTGGAAACACCATATATTTT.

The chain uses TRBV29-1 and TRBJ2-1; D ambiguous. Deletions cut 6 bases from V and 0 bases from J, with 12 bases between. The CDR3 is 14 amino acids. Germline lookup yields CDR1 SQVTM and CDR2 ANQGSEA. In nucleotides, the CDR3 is TGCAGCGTCTTTAAGGCTAGCTCCTACAATGAGCAGTTCTTC. Its protein product is CSVFKASSYNEQFF.

V gene TRBV28 combines with J gene TRBJ1-5; D unresolved. CDR1 is MDHEN, CDR2 SYDVKM, per germline. The CDR3 has 14 amino acids. Trimming took off 6 bases at V and 0 bases at J, with 9 bases between the two ends. CDR3 sequence (DNA): TGTGCCAGCAGAGTGGGCGCTAGCAATCAGCCCCAGCATTTT. Amino acid sequence: CASRVGASNQPQHF.

The chain couples TRBV4-1 to TRBJ1-1; D not resolved. Germline CDR1 MGHRA, CDR2 YSYEKL. CDR3 length equals 16 residues. The ends were cut back, 0 bases at V and 4 bases at J, with 15 bases in the middle. The CDR3 spells CASSQDRPGVGTEAFF. In DNA, the CDR3 is TGCGCCAGCAGCCAAGACCGCCCAGGAGTCGGCACTGAAGCTTTCTTT.

The chain employs TRBV4-1 and TRBJ2-5, with 8 bases that match TRBD2. Germline CDR1 MGHRA, CDR2 YSYEKL. The trim removed 0 bases at V and 4 bases at J, leaving 4 bases unmatched. The length of the CDR3 is 15 residues. CDR3 in amino acids: CASSQDSGAPETQYF. The CDR3 nucleotides are TGCGCCAGCAGCCAAGATAGCGGGGCCCCAGAGACCCAGTACTTC.

V gene TRBV5-1 combines with J gene TRBJ1-1, with D unresolved. Trimming left V 0 bases short and J 1 base short, with 10 bases between. CDR3 length equals 15 residues. Looked up from germline, CDR1 is SGHRS and CDR2 is YFSETQ. CDR3 DNA: TGCGCCAGCAGCTTGGTGCGGGGAAAGAACACTGAAGCTTTCTTT. Its translation is CASSLVRGKNTEAFF. Based on the CDR3 plus reference TRBV5-1 and TRBJ1-1, the full variable domain is KAGVTQTPRYLIKTRGQQVTLSCSPISGHRSVSWYQQTPGQGLQFLFEYFSETQRNKGNFPGRFSGRQFSNSRSEMNVSTLELGDSALYLCASSLVRGKNTEAFFGQGTRLTVV.

The chain combines TRBV11-2 with TRBJ1-6; D is unclear. Germline V lookup: CDR1 SGHAT, CDR2 FQNNGV. This CDR3 is built from 13 residues. The V end lost 2 bases, the J end lost 11 bases, and 10 bases lay between the germline ends. The CDR3 nucleotides read TGTGCCAGCAGCTTAAACCCGGGGACACCCCTCCACTTT. Protein: CASSLNPGTPLHF. The full variable domain, rest sourced from reference TRBV11-2 and TRBJ1-6, is EAGVAQSPRYKIIEKRQSVAFWCNPISGHATLYWYQQILGQGPKLLIQFQNNGVVDDSQLPKDRFSAERLKGVDSTLKIQPAKLEDSAVYLCASSLNPGTPLHFGNGTRLTVT.

The chain couples TRBV28 to TRBJ1-1, with D maybe TRBD1 (5 bases). Germline CDR1 reads MDHEN; CDR2 reads SYDVKM. Deletions cut 1 base from V and 1 base from J, with 10 bases between. The CDR3 loop spans 15 amino acids. The CDR3 here is CASSLSQGTNTEAFF. CDR3 DNA: TGTGCCAGCAGTTTATCGCAGGGAACGAACACTGAAGCTTTCTTT.